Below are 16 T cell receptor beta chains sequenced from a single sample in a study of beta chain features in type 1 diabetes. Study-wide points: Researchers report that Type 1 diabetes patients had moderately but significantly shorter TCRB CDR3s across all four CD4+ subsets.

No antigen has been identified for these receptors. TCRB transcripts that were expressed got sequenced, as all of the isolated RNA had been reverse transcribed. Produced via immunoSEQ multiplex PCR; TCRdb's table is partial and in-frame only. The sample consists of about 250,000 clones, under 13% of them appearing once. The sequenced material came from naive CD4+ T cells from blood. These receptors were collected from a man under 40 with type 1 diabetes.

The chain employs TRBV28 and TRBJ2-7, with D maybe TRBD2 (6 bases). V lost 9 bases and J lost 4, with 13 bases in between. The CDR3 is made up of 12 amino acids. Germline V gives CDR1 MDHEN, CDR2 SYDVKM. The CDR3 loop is CASLNRGYEQYF. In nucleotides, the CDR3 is TGTGCCAGTTTAAACCGGGGGTACGAGCAGTACTTC.

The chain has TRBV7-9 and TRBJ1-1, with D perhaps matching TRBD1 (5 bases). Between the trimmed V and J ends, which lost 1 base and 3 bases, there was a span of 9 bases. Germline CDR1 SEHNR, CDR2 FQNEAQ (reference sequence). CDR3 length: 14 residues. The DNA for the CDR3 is TGTGCCAGCAGCTTAGGCCAGGGCGACACTGAAGCTTTCTTT. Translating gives CASSLGQGDTEAFF.

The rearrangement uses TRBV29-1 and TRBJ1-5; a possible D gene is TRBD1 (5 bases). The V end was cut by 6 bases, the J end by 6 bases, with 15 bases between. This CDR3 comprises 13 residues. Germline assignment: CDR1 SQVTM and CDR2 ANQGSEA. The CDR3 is CSVLQGLGQPQHF. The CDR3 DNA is TGCAGCGTCCTCCAGGGCTTGGGTCAGCCCCAGCATTTT.

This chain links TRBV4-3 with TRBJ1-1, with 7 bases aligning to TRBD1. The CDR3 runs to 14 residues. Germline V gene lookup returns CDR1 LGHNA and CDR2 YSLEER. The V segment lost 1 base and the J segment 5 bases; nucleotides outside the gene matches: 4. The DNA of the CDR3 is TGCGCCAGCAGCCAAGTATCCAGGGGGACTGAAGCTTTCTTT. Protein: CASSQVSRGTEAFF.

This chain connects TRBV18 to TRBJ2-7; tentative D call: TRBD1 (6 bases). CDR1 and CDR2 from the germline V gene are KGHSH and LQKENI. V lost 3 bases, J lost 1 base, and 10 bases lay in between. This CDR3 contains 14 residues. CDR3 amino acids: CASSPQGHSYEQYF. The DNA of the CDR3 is TGTGCCAGCTCACCCCAGGGGCATTCCTACGAGCAGTACTTC. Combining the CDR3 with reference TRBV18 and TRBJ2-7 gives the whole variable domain NAGVMQNPRHLVRRRGQEARLRCSPMKGHSHVYWYRQLPEEGLKFMVYLQKENIIDESGMPKERFSAEFPKEGPSILRIQQVVRGDSAAYFCASSPQGHSYEQYFGPGTRLTVT.

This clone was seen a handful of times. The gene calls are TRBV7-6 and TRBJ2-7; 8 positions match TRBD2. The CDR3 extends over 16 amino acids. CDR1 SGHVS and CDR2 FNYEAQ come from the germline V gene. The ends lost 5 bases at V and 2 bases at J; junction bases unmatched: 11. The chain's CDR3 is CASSARLSGDAYEQYF. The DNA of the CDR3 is TGTGCCAGCAGCGCGCGGCTTAGCGGGGACGCCTACGAGCAGTACTTC.

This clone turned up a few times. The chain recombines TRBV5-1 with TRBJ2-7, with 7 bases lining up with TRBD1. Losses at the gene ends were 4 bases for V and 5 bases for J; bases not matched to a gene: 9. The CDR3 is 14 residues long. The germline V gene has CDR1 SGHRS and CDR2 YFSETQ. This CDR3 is CASSNQGVMDEQYF. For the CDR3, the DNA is TGCGCCAGCAGCAATCAGGGGGTCATGGACGAGCAGTACTTC.

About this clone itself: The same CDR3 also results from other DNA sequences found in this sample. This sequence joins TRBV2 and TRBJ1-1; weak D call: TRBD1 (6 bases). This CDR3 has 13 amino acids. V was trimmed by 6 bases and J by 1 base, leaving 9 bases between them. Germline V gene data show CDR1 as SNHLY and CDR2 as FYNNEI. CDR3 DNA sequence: TGTGCCAGCAGGGGACAACCGAACACTGAAGCTTTCTTT. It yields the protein CASRGQPNTEAFF.

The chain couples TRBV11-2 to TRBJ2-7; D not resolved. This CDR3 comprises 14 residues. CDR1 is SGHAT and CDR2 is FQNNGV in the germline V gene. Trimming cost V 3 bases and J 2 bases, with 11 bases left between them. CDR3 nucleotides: TGTGCCAGCAGCTTCTCTAGTCCCACCTACGAGCAGTACTTC. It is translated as CASSFSSPTYEQYF.

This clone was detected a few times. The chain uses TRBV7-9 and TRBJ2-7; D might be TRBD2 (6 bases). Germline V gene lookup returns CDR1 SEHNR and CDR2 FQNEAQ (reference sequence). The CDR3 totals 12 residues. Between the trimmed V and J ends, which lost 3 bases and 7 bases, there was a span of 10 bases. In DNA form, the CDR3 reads TGTGCCAGCAGCTTGGCGGGGCGGGAGCAGTACTTC. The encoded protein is CASSLAGREQYF. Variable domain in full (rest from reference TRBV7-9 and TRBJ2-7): DTGVSQNPRHKITKRGQNVTFRCDPISEHNRLYWYRQTLGQGPEFLTYFQNEAQLEKSRLLSDRFSAERPKGSFSTLEIQRTEQGDSAMYLCASSLAGREQYFGPGTRLTVT.

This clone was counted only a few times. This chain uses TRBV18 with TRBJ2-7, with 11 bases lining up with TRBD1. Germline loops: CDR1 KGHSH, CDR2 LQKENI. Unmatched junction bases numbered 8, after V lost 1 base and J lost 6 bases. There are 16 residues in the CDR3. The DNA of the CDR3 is TGTGCCAGCTCACCACTAGCCGGGACAGGGGGATCCGAGCAGTACTTC. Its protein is CASSPLAGTGGSEQYF.

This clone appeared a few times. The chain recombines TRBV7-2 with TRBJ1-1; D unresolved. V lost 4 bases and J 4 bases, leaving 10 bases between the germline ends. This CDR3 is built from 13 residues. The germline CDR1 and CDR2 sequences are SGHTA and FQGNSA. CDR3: CASSYRSPTEAFF. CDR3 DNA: TGTGCCAGCAGCTACAGATCACCCACTGAAGCTTTCTTT.

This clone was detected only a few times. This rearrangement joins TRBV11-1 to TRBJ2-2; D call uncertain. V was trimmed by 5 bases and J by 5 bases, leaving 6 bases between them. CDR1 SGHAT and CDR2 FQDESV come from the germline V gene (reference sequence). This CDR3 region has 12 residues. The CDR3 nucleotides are TGTGCCAGCAGCCTGGAGACCGGGGAGCTGTTTTTT. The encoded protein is CASSLETGELFF.

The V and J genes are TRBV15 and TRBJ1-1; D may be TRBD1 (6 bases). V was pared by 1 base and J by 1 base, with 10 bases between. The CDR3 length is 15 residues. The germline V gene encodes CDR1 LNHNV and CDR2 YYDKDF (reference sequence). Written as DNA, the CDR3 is TGTGCCACCAGCAGAGGGGACACGCAGAACACTGAAGCTTTCTTT. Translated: CATSRGDTQNTEAFF.

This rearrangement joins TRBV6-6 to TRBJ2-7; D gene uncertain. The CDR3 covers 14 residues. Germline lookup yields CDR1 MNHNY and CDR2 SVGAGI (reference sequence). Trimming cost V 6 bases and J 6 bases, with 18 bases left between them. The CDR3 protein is CASSLPERSSEQYF. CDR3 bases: TGTGCCAGCAGCCTCCCCGAAAGGTCTAGCGAGCAGTACTTC.

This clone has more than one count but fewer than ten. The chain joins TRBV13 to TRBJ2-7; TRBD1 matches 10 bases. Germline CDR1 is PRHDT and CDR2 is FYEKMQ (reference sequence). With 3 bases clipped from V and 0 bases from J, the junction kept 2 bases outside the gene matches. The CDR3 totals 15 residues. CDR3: CASSLGQGSSYEQYF. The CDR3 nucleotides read TGTGCCAGCAGCTTGGGACAGGGGTCCTCCTACGAGCAGTACTTC.